This T cell receptor (beta chain) was recovered during a study of identifying expanded T cells in peripheral blood (dated by TCRdb to the late 2010s). With regard to the full study: Separate aliquots of the same genomic DNA pool were sequenced to produce technical replicates, and four replicates were compared in pairs.

Worth noting for this clone: Its antigen is not yet known. Base qualities are not at hand, and no much larger clone is one base apart.

No immune events, such as infections, were documented for the healthy donors during the collection period. To calibrate time-dependent variance in a beta-binomial model of T-cell clone differential abundance, blood repertoires from healthy donors were used as a training cohort. There were roughly 10 healthy donors in the training cohort, of whom 3 were female and 7 were male. The donors were between roughly 25 and 65 years old, with an average age of 43 years. Obtained from a commercial supplier, whole blood was collected from each healthy donor at three time points set two to three weeks apart. For immunosequencing, genomic DNA was extracted from whole blood that had not been sorted. Trimming removed 5 bases from V and 8 bases from J; the gene matches leave 11 bases unexplained. Including the terminal cysteine and phenylalanine, the CDR3 comprises 15 residues. Just CDR3 DNA is preserved here, 45 bases in frame from base 1. Reading the germline V gene (reference sequence) gives CDR1 SEHNR and CDR2 FQNEAQ.

Study-wide findings and limitations: The authors expected that biological variance in healthy repertoires might rise further over much longer intervals, such as months to years. Variance in clone template counts between approximately two-week samples significantly increased with total template count across all healthy donors. About 1.3 differentially abundant clones were flagged by the binomial model between technical replicates, whereas about 16 and 19 were flagged over approximately two weeks and four weeks, respectively. Across all healthy-donor time intervals, the beta-binomial model significantly lowered both the number of clones called differentially abundant and the false-positive rate.

The immunoSEQ Assay, which uses bias-controlled multiplex PCR amplification of genomic DNA, was used to profile TCRbeta CDR3 regions. In the paper's pipeline: The absolute abundance of each unique TCRbeta CDR3 region was quantified after sequences were collapsed and filtered. Differential abundance was tested with a binomial (Fisher-equivalent) model and with a beta-binomial model adding time-dependent variance fitted from healthy donors. Clones with fewer than 5 combined templates were removed, and differential abundance was called for clones with a Benjamini-Hochberg FDR below 0.01. The form v = (b*log(k)+a)^2 was used to model beta-binomial variance as a function of total template count across the two samples. TCRdb's version of the immuneACCESS table is confined to in-frame rearrangements and falls short of the full clone set. An unresolved V gene accounts for under half of the shortfall where checked; the remainder is of unknown origin. The V and J calls and clone size were taken over from that table, and D and trimming were inferred from the DNA. For this sample there are 100,000 to 150,000 clones; approximately 80% appear just once. Clones ranked in the top ten supply 3.3% of the sample.

Recombination linked TRBV7-9 to TRBJ1-4; 7 bases in between match TRBD1. Specimen: blood. The TCR comes from a person aged 18 to 75 in good health. CDR3 region: CASSPPTGEEEKLFF. The DNA is as follows: TGTGCCAGCAGCCCCCCTACAGGGGAGGAAGAAAAACTGTTTTTT.